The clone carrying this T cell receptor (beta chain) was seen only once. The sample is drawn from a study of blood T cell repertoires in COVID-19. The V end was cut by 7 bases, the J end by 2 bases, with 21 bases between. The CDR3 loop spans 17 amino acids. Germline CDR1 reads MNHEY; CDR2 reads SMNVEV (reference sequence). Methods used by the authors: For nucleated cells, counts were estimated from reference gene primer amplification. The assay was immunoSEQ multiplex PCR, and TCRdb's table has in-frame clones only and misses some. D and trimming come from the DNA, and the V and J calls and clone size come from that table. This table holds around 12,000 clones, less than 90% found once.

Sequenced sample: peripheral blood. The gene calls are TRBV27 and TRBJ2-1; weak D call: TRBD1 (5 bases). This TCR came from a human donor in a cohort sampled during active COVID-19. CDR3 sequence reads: CASTLNRPPRAYNEQFF. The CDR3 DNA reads TGTGCCAGCACCCTTAATAGACCCCCCAGGGCCTACAATGAGCAGTTCTTC.